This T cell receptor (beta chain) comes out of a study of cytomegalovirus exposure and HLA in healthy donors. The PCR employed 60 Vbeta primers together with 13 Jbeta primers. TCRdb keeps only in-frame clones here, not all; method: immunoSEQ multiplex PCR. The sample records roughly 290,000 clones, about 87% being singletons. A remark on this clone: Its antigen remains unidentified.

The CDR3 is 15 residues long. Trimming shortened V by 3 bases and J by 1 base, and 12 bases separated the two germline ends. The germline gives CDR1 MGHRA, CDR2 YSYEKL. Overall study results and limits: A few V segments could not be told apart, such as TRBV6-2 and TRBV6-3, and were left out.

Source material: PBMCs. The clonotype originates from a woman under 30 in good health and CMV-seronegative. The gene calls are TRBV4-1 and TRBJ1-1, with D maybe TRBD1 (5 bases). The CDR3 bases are TGCGCCAGCAGCCAGGCGGGAGGGGCGAACACTGAAGCTTTCTTT. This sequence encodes CASSQAGGANTEAFF.